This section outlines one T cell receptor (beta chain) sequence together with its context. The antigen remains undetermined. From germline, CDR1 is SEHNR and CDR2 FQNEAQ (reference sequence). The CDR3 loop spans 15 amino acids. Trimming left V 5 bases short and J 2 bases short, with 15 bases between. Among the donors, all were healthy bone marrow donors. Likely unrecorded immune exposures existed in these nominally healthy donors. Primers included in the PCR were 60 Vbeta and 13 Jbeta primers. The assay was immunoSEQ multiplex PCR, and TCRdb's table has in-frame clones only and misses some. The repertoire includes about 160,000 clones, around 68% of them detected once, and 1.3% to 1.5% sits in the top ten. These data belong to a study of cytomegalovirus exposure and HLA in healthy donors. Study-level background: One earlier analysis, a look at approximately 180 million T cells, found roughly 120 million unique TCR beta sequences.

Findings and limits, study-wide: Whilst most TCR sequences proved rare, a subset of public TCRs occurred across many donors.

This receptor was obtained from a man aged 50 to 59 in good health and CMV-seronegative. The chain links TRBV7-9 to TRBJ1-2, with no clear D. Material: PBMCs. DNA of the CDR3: TGTGCCAGCAGCCCAACCTCTCCGGGGAACTATGGCTACACCTTC. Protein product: CASSPTSPGNYGYTF.